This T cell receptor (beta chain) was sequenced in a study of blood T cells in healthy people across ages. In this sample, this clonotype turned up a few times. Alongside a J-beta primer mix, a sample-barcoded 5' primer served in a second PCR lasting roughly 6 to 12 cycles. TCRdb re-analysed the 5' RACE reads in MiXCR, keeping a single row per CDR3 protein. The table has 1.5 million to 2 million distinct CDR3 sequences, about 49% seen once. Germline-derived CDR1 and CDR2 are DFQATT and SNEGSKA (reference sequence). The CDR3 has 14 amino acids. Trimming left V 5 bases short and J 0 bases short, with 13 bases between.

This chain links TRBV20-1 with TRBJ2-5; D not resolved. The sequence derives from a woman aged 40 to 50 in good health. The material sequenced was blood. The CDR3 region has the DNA TGCAGTGCTCGCTCTCCATGGAACCAAGAGACCCAGTACTTC. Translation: CSARSPWNQETQYF.